These 26 T cell receptor beta chains were sequenced from one sample in a study of blood T cell repertoires in COVID-19. Measured with immunoSEQ multiplex PCR; TCRdb has only the in-frame clones, and not every one. The sample includes some 200,000 clones, almost 85% seen only once; the top ten take roughly 2.2%. The sample comprised peripheral blood. The source of these receptors is a woman between 70 and 85 years old with COVID-19, enrolled during active disease.

V is TRBV11-3 and J is TRBJ2-2; D possibly corresponds to TRBD2 (6 bases). V lost 0 bases and J lost 7, with 12 bases in between. This CDR3 is 15 amino acids long. Germline CDR1 and CDR2: SGHNT and YENEEA. CDR3 sequence: CASSLEGGYHGELFF. CDR3 bases: TGTGCCAGCAGCTTAGAAGGAGGGTATCACGGGGAGCTGTTTTTT.

The V call is TRBV4-3, the J call TRBJ2-7; 11 positions agree with TRBD2. V lost 0 bases to trimming and J lost 3 bases; unmatched junction nucleotides: 4. In germline, CDR1 is LGHNA, CDR2 YSLEER. CDR3 length: 16 amino acids. CDR3 region: CASSQDLSGGVYEQYF. The CDR3 DNA follows: TGCGCCAGCAGCCAAGATCTTAGCGGGGGGGTCTACGAGCAGTACTTC.

This clone was counted only a few times. The rearrangement uses TRBV19 and TRBJ1-1, with 8 bases identical to TRBD1. Per germline, CDR1 LNHDA and CDR2 SQIVND (reference sequence). V shed 6 bases and J 6 bases; nucleotides not matched to a gene: 6. The CDR3 covers 13 residues. CDR3 amino acids: CASRGQEGAEAFF. The CDR3 region has the DNA TGTGCCAGTAGGGGACAGGAGGGAGCTGAAGCTTTCTTT. The full variable domain, in which reference TRBV19 and TRBJ1-1 provide the parts outside the CDR3, is DGGITQSPKYLFRKEGQNVTLSCEQNLNHDAMYWYRQDPGQGLRLIYYSQIVNDFQKGDIAEGYSVSREKKESFPLTVTSAQKNPTAFYLCASRGQEGAEAFFGQGTRLTVV.

The chain combines TRBV6-5 with TRBJ1-2, with no clear D. The germline V and J ends were trimmed by 0 bases and 8 bases, with 19 bases remaining between them. CDR1 and CDR2 (germline): MNHEY, SVGAGI. The CDR3 is made up of 16 amino acids. The CDR3, as DNA: TGTGCCAGCAGTTACTCGAGGGTTCCGGGGATGGAGGGCTACACCTTC. Its translation is CASSYSRVPGMEGYTF.

V gene TRBV29-1 combines with J gene TRBJ1-1; 8 bases map to TRBD1. This CDR3 spans 13 amino acids. The J segment lost 2 bases and the V segment lost 7 bases, leaving 6 bases of the junction unmatched. In germline, CDR1 is SQVTM, CDR2 ANQGSEA. The CDR3: CSGRGTGNTEAFF. The CDR3, as DNA: TGCAGCGGCCGAGGGACAGGCAACACTGAAGCTTTCTTT.

This chain connects TRBV6-4 to TRBJ2-3; D remains ambiguous. The CDR3 is made up of 14 amino acids. Trimming shortened V by 6 bases and J by 2 bases, and 12 bases separated the two germline ends. Germline V CDR1 and CDR2: MRHNA, SNTAGT. This CDR3 is CASSMVYLTDTQYF. CDR3 nucleotides: TGTGCCAGCAGCATGGTCTACCTCACAGATACGCAGTATTTT.

V usage is TRBV4-2 and J usage is TRBJ1-3; 7 nucleotides agree with TRBD1. Germline V lookup: CDR1 LGHNA, CDR2 YNFKEQ. This CDR3 has 17 residues. Trimming cost V 1 base and J 3 bases; bases outside gene matches: 9. CDR3 sequence: CASSQVKGATGGNTIYF. CDR3 bases: TGTGCCAGCAGCCAAGTGAAGGGGGCGACGGGTGGAAACACCATATATTTT.

This clone was observed a handful of times. This rearrangement joins TRBV24-1 to TRBJ1-2; TRBD1 might be the D (6 bases). CDR1 is KGHDR, CDR2 SFDVKD, per germline. The V gene lost 0 bases and the J gene lost 4 bases, with 11 bases spanning the gap. The CDR3 totals 15 residues. The CDR3 region has the DNA TGTGCCACCAGTGATTTGTCTCAGGGGCGCTATGGCTACACCTTC. As protein: CATSDLSQGRYGYTF.

V and J are TRBV5-6 and TRBJ2-7; 7 positions match TRBD2. Germline-derived CDR1 and CDR2 are SGHDT and YYEEEE. J was trimmed by 1 base and V by 4 bases; bases with no gene match: 8. The CDR3 covers 15 residues. CDR3 sequence (DNA): TGTGCCAGCAGCGGGAAGCGGGAACGTTCCTACGAGCAGTACTTC. This gives the protein CASSGKRERSYEQYF.

The gene calls are TRBV9 and TRBJ2-2, with 9 bases identical to TRBD2. CDR3 size: 16 residues. CDR1 and CDR2 (germline): SGDLS, YYNGEE. The V gene end was trimmed by 0 bases and the J gene end by 2 bases; junction bases not matched to a gene: 2. CDR3 residues: CASSVGLAANTGELFF. The CDR3 DNA sequence: TGTGCCAGCAGCGTAGGACTAGCGGCAAACACCGGGGAGCTGTTTTTT.

The chain has TRBV4-3 and TRBJ1-5; a possible D gene is TRBD1 (6 bases). Deletions cut 2 bases from V and 1 base from J, with 12 bases between. The length of the CDR3 is 16 residues. The germline V gene has CDR1 LGHNA and CDR2 YSLEER. CDR3 DNA sequence: TGCGCCAGCAGCCAACAGGACAGATTGAGCAATCAGCCCCAGCATTTT. Its protein is CASSQQDRLSNQPQHF.

The chain employs TRBV7-2 and TRBJ1-2, with D tentatively TRBD1 (6 bases). Trimming shortened V by 5 bases and J by 3 bases, and 19 bases separated the two germline ends. The germline CDR1 and CDR2 sequences are SGHTA and FQGNSA. CDR3 size: 16 residues. The CDR3 is CASSPRSGALYYGYTF. CDR3 coding DNA: TGTGCCAGCAGCCCGAGATCAGGGGCGCTTTACTATGGCTACACCTTC.

The V and J genes are TRBV7-6 and TRBJ1-1; 8 bases fit TRBD1. V lost 1 base to trimming and J lost 4 bases; unmatched junction nucleotides: 8. Germline values: CDR1 SGHVS, CDR2 FNYEAQ. This CDR3 comprises 16 residues. CDR3 coding DNA: TGTGCCAGCAGCTTAGGATTGACAGGGGTTTCCACTGAAGCTTTCTTT. This sequence encodes CASSLGLTGVSTEAFF.

This rearrangement joins TRBV5-1 to TRBJ1-4; D perhaps matches TRBD1 (6 bases). This CDR3 has 16 amino acids. Germline assignment: CDR1 SGHRS and CDR2 YFSETQ. The germline V and J ends were trimmed by 5 bases and 6 bases, with 20 bases remaining between them. Here the CDR3 DNA reads TGCGCCAGCAGTCGTAACCAACAGGGAGAGTATGAAAAACTGTTTTTT. It encodes CASSRNQQGEYEKLFF.

The gene calls are TRBV3-1 (or the pseudogene TRBV3-2) and TRBJ2-2, with 8 bases fitting TRBD1. V shed 4 bases, J shed 5 bases, and the junction held 15 bases outside the gene matches. Looked up from germline, CDR1 is LGHDT and CDR2 is YNNKEL (reference sequence). The CDR3 contains 18 residues. DNA of the CDR3: TGTGCCAGCAGCCTAGGACAGGGTATGAGAAGGGGGACCGGGGAGCTGTTTTTT. This sequence encodes CASSLGQGMRRGTGELFF.

The chain employs TRBV7-2 and TRBJ1-2, with D possibly being TRBD1 (5 bases). The germline V gene has CDR1 SGHTA and CDR2 FQGNSA. The CDR3 is 17 amino acids. Trimming took off 2 bases at V and 1 base at J, with 17 bases between the two ends. CDR3 loop: CASSLQGQSLFNYGYTF. The CDR3 DNA reads as TGTGCCAGCAGCTTACAAGGACAAAGCCTATTTAACTATGGCTACACCTTC.

The rearrangement uses TRBV5-6 and TRBJ1-2; D is unclear. Between the trimmed V and J ends, which lost 0 bases and 4 bases, there was a span of 13 bases. The CDR3 sequence is 15 residues long. CDR1 is SGHDT and CDR2 is YYEEEE in the germline V gene. DNA for the CDR3: TGTGCCAGCAGCTTGGAGCCGGGTCGGCCCTATGGCTACACCTTC. This codes for CASSLEPGRPYGYTF.

J is TRBJ1-2 and V is TRBV6-2 or TRBV6-3, with D possibly TRBD1 on 5 matching bases. The CDR3 covers 13 residues. Germline V CDR1 and CDR2: MNHEY, SVGEGT. With 4 bases removed from V and 2 bases from J, the gap between germline ends came to 8 bases. CDR3 amino acids: CASSFQGNYGYTF. DNA of the CDR3: TGTGCCAGCAGTTTCCAGGGAAACTATGGCTACACCTTC.

J is TRBJ1-5 and V is TRBV29-1; D is unresolved. Trimming removed 4 bases at V and 1 base at J, with 5 bases between. Germline V CDR1 and CDR2: SQVTM, ANQGSEA. The CDR3 spans 12 residues. CDR3 in amino acids: CSVGMSNQPQHF. DNA of the CDR3: TGCAGCGTTGGTATGAGCAATCAGCCCCAGCATTTT.

This chain joins TRBV24-1 and TRBJ2-2; D possibly corresponds to TRBD1 (5 bases). This CDR3 comprises 16 residues. V lost 4 bases and J lost 1, with 12 bases in between. The germline V gene has CDR1 KGHDR and CDR2 SFDVKD. This CDR3 reads CATSELGTGNTGELFF. In nucleotides, the CDR3 is TGTGCCACCAGTGAGTTGGGTACAGGGAACACCGGGGAGCTGTTTTTT.

This chain links TRBV7-2 with TRBJ1-3, with a weak D call TRBD1 (5 bases). There are 15 residues in the CDR3. Deletions cut 1 base from V and 7 bases from J, with 14 bases between. Germline lookup yields CDR1 SGHTA and CDR2 FQGNSA. The CDR3 bases are TGTGCCAGCAGCTTAGTTTACAGGAAGGGGAACACCATATATTTT. It is translated as CASSLVYRKGNTIYF.

The V and J genes are TRBV11-3 and TRBJ2-5, with D uncertain. The CDR3 length is 14 residues. In germline, CDR1 is SGHNT, CDR2 YENEEA. The ends were cut back, 1 base at V and 5 bases at J, with 11 bases in the middle. CDR3 DNA sequence: TGTGCCAGCAGCTTAGTGACCGCGAGGGAGACCCAGTACTTC. It yields the protein CASSLVTARETQYF.

The rearrangement links TRBV29-1 to TRBJ2-1; 7 bases align to TRBD1. The CDR3 extends over 12 amino acids. CDR1 is SQVTM, CDR2 ANQGSEA, per germline. The trim removed 1 base at V and 7 bases at J, leaving 1 base unmatched. The CDR3 DNA sequence: TGCAGCGTTGAAGGACAGGGTAATGAGCAGTTCTTC. Its protein is CSVEGQGNEQFF.

This sequence joins TRBV19 and TRBJ2-7; 7 bases match TRBD2. The CDR3 totals 14 residues. The trim removed 3 bases at V and 2 bases at J, leaving 4 bases unmatched. The germline V gene encodes CDR1 LNHDA and CDR2 SQIVND (reference sequence). The CDR3: CASSITSVAYEQYF. The CDR3 nucleotides are TGTGCCAGTAGTATCACTAGCGTGGCCTACGAGCAGTACTTC.

This chain connects TRBV5-4 to TRBJ1-3; no firm D call. Germline assignment: CDR1 SGHNT and CDR2 YYREEE (reference sequence). Trimming pared 4 bases from V and 7 bases from J, leaving 15 bases between. This CDR3 contains 14 residues. CDR3 amino acids: CASSKDSSRNTIYF. In nucleotides, the CDR3 is TGTGCCAGCAGCAAGGATAGCTCTCGGAACACCATATATTTT.

The chain recombines TRBV5-8 with TRBJ1-5, with 8 positions matching TRBD1. CDR1 is SGHTS, CDR2 YDEGEE, per germline. This CDR3 is 15 amino acids long. With V trimmed by 3 bases and J by 6 bases, 8 bases remained unmatched. DNA of the CDR3: TGTGCCAGCAGCTACGGAGGACAGGGCTCTCAGCCCCAGCATTTT. Its translation is CASSYGGQGSQPQHF.